The clone carrying this T cell receptor (beta chain) has only one observation. The antigen remains undetermined. This entry belongs to a study of OX40 agonist ivuxolimab in advanced cancers. The study, taken as a whole, reports: Expansion of clones was among the lowest in partial responders at 0.1-3.0 mg/kg.

Using immunoSEQ multiplex PCR, the repertoire was profiled, and TCRdb retains in-frame clones only, with some absent. The sample shows roughly 20,000 clones, over 75% of them seen only once. The source was CD4+ or CD8+ T cells sorted from blood, collected in a trial of the OX40 agonist ivuxolimab. The origin of this receptor is an adult with an advanced solid tumor such as melanoma, head and neck, liver or kidney cancer.

CDR3 amino acids: CATAPGSSTDTQYF. The CDR3 DNA follows: TGTGCCACCGCCCCGGGCTCTAGCACAGATACGCAGTATTTT. This chain connects TRBV28 to TRBJ2-3; D uncertain. Per the germline V gene, CDR1 is MDHEN and CDR2 is SYDVKM. Trimming cost V 10 bases and J 0 bases, with 14 bases left between them. This CDR3 is built from 14 residues.